This T cell receptor beta chain originates from a study of T cells after yellow fever vaccination. Deletions cut 3 bases from V and 4 bases from J, with 8 bases between. This CDR3 is 13 amino acids long. In germline, CDR1 is LNHDA, CDR2 SQIVND (reference sequence). TCRdb re-called the 5' RACE reads through MiXCR, storing one row per CDR3 protein. The sample has 11,000 to 15,000 distinct CDR3 sequences; roughly 7.2% are singletons. This clonotype was seen at least ten times. The TCR was taken from a young man who received the YFV17D yellow fever vaccine. The V and J genes are TRBV19 and TRBJ2-3; D call uncertain. The sequencing here drew on PBMCs, either bulk or a sorted T-cell subset (CD4+, CD8+, memory, or dextramer-sorted; not recorded which), taken on the day of the yellow fever booster vaccination. For the CDR3, the DNA is TGTGCCAGTAGTATCAATATTGCAGATACGCAGTATTTT. Translated, it gives CASSINIADTQYF.